The 5 T cell receptor beta chains reported below all come from one sample, sequenced in a study of blood T cell repertoires in COVID-19 (TCRdb year 2020). The library was prepared using the immunoSEQ multiplex PCR assay. TCRdb took over this immuneACCESS table, retaining in-frame rearrangements with V and J assigned. Such tables are incomplete; in checked studies, under half of the missing clones stem from an unresolved V gene, and the remainder is unexplained. The sample table holds about 260,000 clones, of which roughly 87% were seen once. Of the sample, around 0.7% falls within the top ten clones. The sample was peripheral blood. The receptors come from a human donor in a cohort sampled during active COVID-19.

The J gene is TRBJ2-3, the V gene TRBV24-1; D may be TRBD2 (6 bases). The germline V and J ends were trimmed by 0 bases and 2 bases, with 17 bases remaining between them. CDR3 size: 18 residues. CDR1 and CDR2 (germline): KGHDR, SFDVKD. The CDR3 sequence is CATSDLGRTSGVTDTQYF. The CDR3 DNA reads TGTGCCACCAGTGATTTGGGGCGGACCTCGGGGGTCACAGATACGCAGTATTTT.

This clone was seen only a few times. The V gene is TRBV3-1 (or the pseudogene TRBV3-2), the J gene TRBJ2-1, with TRBD1 identical over 9 bases. The CDR3 covers 16 residues. V lost 4 bases to trimming and J lost 8 bases; unmatched junction nucleotides: 12. Germline V gives CDR1 LGHDT, CDR2 YNNKEL (reference sequence). The chain's CDR3 is CASSRLRGTGIDEQFF. The CDR3 DNA sequence: TGTGCCAGCAGCCGCCTACGAGGGACAGGGATCGATGAGCAGTTCTTC.

As DNA, the CDR3 is TGTGCCAGCAGCCTCGGGAAGGGCGAGCAGTACTTC. This encodes CASSLGKGEQYF. The J gene is TRBJ2-7, the V gene TRBV13; tentatively, D is TRBD2 (5 bases). The CDR3 sequence is 12 residues long. Trimming took off 5 bases at V and 6 bases at J, with 11 bases between the two ends. The germline V gene has CDR1 PRHDT and CDR2 FYEKMQ (reference sequence).

This clone was seen just once. The CDR3 DNA reads as TGTGCCACTCTCGCGCCCCAGACCCAGTACTTC. This codes for CATLAPQTQYF. The chain uses TRBV7-7 and TRBJ2-5, with no clear D. There are 11 residues in the CDR3. Germline-derived CDR1 and CDR2 are SSHAT and FNYEAQ (reference sequence). The V gene lost 10 bases and the J gene lost 6 bases, with 12 bases spanning the gap.

The chain links TRBV27 to TRBJ1-1; perhaps TRBD1 as D (6 bases). V was clipped by 0 bases and J by 5 bases, with 13 bases between them. Germline V gives CDR1 MNHEY, CDR2 SMNVEV (reference sequence). This CDR3 has 15 amino acids. The CDR3 nucleotides are TGTGCCAGCAGTTTATCCACAGGGTTGGGGACTGAAGCTTTCTTT. Its protein product is CASSLSTGLGTEAFF.